The 10 T cell receptor beta chains listed next were all sequenced from one sample in a study of T cell clonotyping in hematopoietic cell transplantation. Clones were read by immunoSEQ multiplex PCR, and TCRdb kept only the in-frame ones, dropping some. The data contain about 41,000 clones, about 85% of them singletons. Time point described: recipient sample about 28 days before transplant, after cytoreduction. The source was peripheral blood mononuclear cells, collected before stem cell transplant. The receptors come from a man aged 55-75 years with acute myeloid leukemia. Some clones in this sample may be carry-over from other donors' samples.

This clone was recorded once. The V and J genes are TRBV28 and TRBJ2-5, with 13 bases fitting TRBD2. Germline CDR1 reads MDHEN; CDR2 reads SYDVKM. The V segment lost 6 bases and the J segment 5 bases; nucleotides outside the gene matches: 12. The CDR3 is 17 residues long. CDR3 coding DNA: TGTGCCAGCAGGGGCTCAGGACTAGCGGGGGATAAGGAGACCCAGTACTTC. Protein sequence: CASRGSGLAGDKETQYF.

This clone showed up just once. This chain uses TRBV28 with TRBJ1-2, with 9 nucleotides matching TRBD1. The CDR3 consists of 15 residues. V was clipped by 5 bases and J by 4 bases; unmatched bases: 8. The germline V gene has CDR1 MDHEN and CDR2 SYDVKM. In nucleotides, the CDR3 is TGTGCCAGCAGTCCCCGGGACAGGGAGACCTATGGCTACACCTTC. Amino acid sequence: CASSPRDRETYGYTF.

This sequence joins TRBV4-1 and TRBJ1-4; maybe TRBD1 (5 bases). CDR3 length: 17 amino acids. Trimming cost V 0 bases and J 2 bases, with 13 bases left between them. Germline CDR1 is MGHRA and CDR2 is YSYEKL. This chain's CDR3 is CASSQDQGGVTNEKLFF. Here the CDR3 DNA reads TGCGCCAGCAGCCAAGATCAGGGAGGGGTCACTAATGAAAAACTGTTTTTT.

The chain employs TRBV19 and TRBJ1-5; maybe TRBD1 (5 bases). Germline CDR1 reads LNHDA; CDR2 reads SQIVND (reference sequence). Trimming left V 6 bases short and J 0 bases short, with 18 bases between. This CDR3 is built from 17 residues. The CDR3 protein is CASRVSRDTYSNQPQHF. The CDR3 DNA reads as TGTGCCAGTAGGGTAAGCAGGGATACTTATAGCAATCAGCCCCAGCATTTT.

The chain joins TRBV7-2 to TRBJ2-5; 12 bases map to TRBD2. The V gene's germline CDR1 is SGHTA and CDR2 FQGNSA. The CDR3 spans 15 residues. The V segment lost 2 bases and the J segment 6 bases; nucleotides outside the gene matches: 4. CDR3 region: CASSLPSGGAKTQYF. DNA of the CDR3: TGTGCCAGCAGCTTACCTAGCGGGGGGGCAAAGACCCAGTACTTC. Full variable domain (rest looked up from reference TRBV7-2 and TRBJ2-5): GAGVSQSPSNKVTEKGKDVELRCDPISGHTALYWYRQSLGQGLEFLIYFQGNSAPDKSGLPSDRFSAERTGGSVSTLTIQRTQQEDSAVYLCASSLPSGGAKTQYFGPGTRLLVL.

V and J are TRBV5-4 and TRBJ1-2; D unresolved. The CDR3 has 14 amino acids. V lost 0 bases and J 6 bases, leaving 12 bases between the germline ends. CDR1 is SGHNT, CDR2 YYREEE, per germline (reference sequence). CDR3 bases: TGTGCCAGCAGCTTGGGCTTACTCAAGGATGGCTACACCTTC. Residues: CASSLGLLKDGYTF.

This chain uses TRBV19 with TRBJ2-2, with unresolved D. The CDR3 loop spans 13 amino acids. The V and J ends lost 9 bases and 5 bases respectively, with 13 bases between them. Germline CDR1 LNHDA, CDR2 SQIVND (reference sequence). The CDR3 sequence is CASAQMGTGELFF. The CDR3 region has the DNA TGTGCCAGCGCCCAGATGGGAACCGGGGAGCTGTTTTTT.

The chain recombines TRBV6-6 with TRBJ1-2; TRBD1 might be the D (6 bases). Looked up from germline, CDR1 is MNHNY and CDR2 is SVGAGI (reference sequence). V was pared by 11 bases and J by 3 bases, with 22 bases between. The length of the CDR3 is 15 residues. The CDR3, as DNA: TGTGCCCCCCGGATGCTTGGGGGGGCCTACTATGGCTACACCTTC. Protein sequence: CAPRMLGGAYYGYTF.

The V call is TRBV9, the J call TRBJ1-2; D might be TRBD1 (5 bases). This CDR3 is built from 14 residues. Trimming left V 4 bases short and J 6 bases short, with 16 bases between. Germline lookup yields CDR1 SGDLS and CDR2 YYNGEE. CDR3 bases: TGTGCCAGCAGCCCCATTGGCAGGGAACATGGCTACACCTTC. This translates into CASSPIGREHGYTF. The full variable domain, its missing parts supplied by reference TRBV9 and TRBJ1-2, is DSGVTQTPKHLITATGQRVTLRCSPRSGDLSVYWYQQSLDQGLQFLIQYYNGEERAKGNILERFSAQQFPDLHSELNLSSLELGDSALYFCASSPIGREHGYTFGSGTRLTVV.

This sequence joins TRBV6-1 and TRBJ1-2; TRBD1 aligns across 8 bases. After removal of 9 bases from V and 4 bases from J, the junction contained 10 bases not matched to a gene. The CDR3 spans 14 residues. The germline V gene encodes CDR1 MNHNS and CDR2 SASEGT. Here the CDR3 reads CASQDRGFSYGYTF. In DNA form, the CDR3 reads TGTGCCAGTCAAGACAGGGGTTTTAGCTATGGCTACACCTTC.